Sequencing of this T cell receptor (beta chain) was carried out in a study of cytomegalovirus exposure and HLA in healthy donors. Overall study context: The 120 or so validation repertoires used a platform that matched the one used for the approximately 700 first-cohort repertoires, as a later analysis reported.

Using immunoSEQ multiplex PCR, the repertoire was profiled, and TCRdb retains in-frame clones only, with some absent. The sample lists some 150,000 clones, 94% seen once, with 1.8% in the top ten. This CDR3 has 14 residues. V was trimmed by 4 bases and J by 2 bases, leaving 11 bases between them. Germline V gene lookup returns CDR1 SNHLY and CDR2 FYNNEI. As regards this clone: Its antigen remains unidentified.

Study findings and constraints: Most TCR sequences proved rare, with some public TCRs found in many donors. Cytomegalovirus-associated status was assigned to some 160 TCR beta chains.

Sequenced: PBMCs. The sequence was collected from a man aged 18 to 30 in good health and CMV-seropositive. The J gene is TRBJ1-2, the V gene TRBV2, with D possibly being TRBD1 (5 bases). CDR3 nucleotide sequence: TGTGCCAGCAGTGGCAGGGCCCCCAACTATGGCTACACCTTC. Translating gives CASSGRAPNYGYTF.